This T cell receptor beta chain was profiled in a study of blood T cell repertoires in COVID-19. Only a few counts were recorded for this clone. Trimming left V 0 bases short and J 5 bases short, with 14 bases between. Germline V gene lookup returns CDR1 SGHRS and CDR2 YFSETQ. This CDR3 is 15 amino acids long. Authors' analysis steps: Nucleated cell number was recorded as an estimate derived from reference gene primer amplification. The protocol was immunoSEQ multiplex PCR, while the TCRdb copy is restricted to in-frame clones and leaves out a portion. The D gene and trimming were derived from the DNA, and the V and J assignments and clone size from that table. The sample has roughly 180,000 clones; 65% to 90% are singletons.

Sequenced material: peripheral blood. The V gene is TRBV5-1, the J gene TRBJ1-1, with D maybe TRBD1 (5 bases). The TCR sequence derives from a man between 60 and 75 years old with acute or convalescent COVID-19. The CDR3 DNA is TGCGCCAGCAGCTTGGTCGTCGCAGGGAGGACTGAAGCTTTCTTT. It is translated as CASSLVVAGRTEAFF.